This TCR beta chain comes out of a study of blood T cell repertoires in COVID-19. Across the study: Some COVID-19 samples were acute and others convalescent; all came from the United States, Italy and Spain.

Only in-frame clones appear in the TCRdb table, and some are missing; sequencing was by immunoSEQ multiplex PCR. The sample lists 300,000 to 400,000 clones, about 88% occurring once. V lost 4 bases and J lost 4, with 8 bases in between. The V gene's germline CDR1 is SQVTM and CDR2 ANQGSEA. The CDR3 runs 11 residues. The TCR originated in a woman in her sixties with COVID-19, enrolled during active disease. The sequencing sample was made of peripheral blood. J is TRBJ2-7 and V is TRBV29-1, with D perhaps TRBD2 (5 bases). CDR3 residues: CSVATTYEQYF. The CDR3 DNA follows: TGCAGCGTTGCGACTACTTACGAGCAGTACTTC.